This T cell receptor beta chain was sequenced for a study of T-cell memory formation after mild COVID-19. Study-level results: Clones that got smaller from day 15 to 85 had even CD4/CD8, while clones growing later tipped toward CD4+. Certain responding clones were present in pre-infection memory, suggesting participation of cross-reactive memory. Contracting CD4+ clones sat mainly in CM and EM; CD8+ in EMRA.

The CDR3 sequence is 13 residues long. The germline gives CDR1 SGHVS, CDR2 FQNEAQ. Deletions cut 4 bases from V and 5 bases from J, with 10 bases between. This clonotype came up many times. The target antigen is unknown. The 5'RACE method, run with constant-segment primers, produced TCR alpha and TCR beta cDNA libraries (carrying sample barcodes and UMIs). TCRdb used MiXCR to reprocess the 5' RACE reads, holding one entry per CDR3 protein. The sample consists of about 34,000 distinct CDR3 sequences, 7.7% of them appearing once. V gene TRBV7-8 combines with J gene TRBJ2-3; no clear D. The material sequenced was PBMCs or a T cell subset sorted from them (not recorded which). This TCR derives from a man in his late teens or twenties who had mild COVID-19 (a few samples of this study predate the infection). Cell type and time point are not known. The CDR3 DNA follows: TGTGCCAGCAGCTGGGCTCAACAAGATACGCAGTATTTT. Translation gives CASSWAQQDTQYF.